One sample yielded the 2 T cell receptor beta chains listed below, sequenced in a study of T cells in Graves' hyperthyroidism and ophthalmopathy. The investigators amplified TCR beta CDR3 regions from RNA transcripts. The HTBI set primed first-round TCR CDR3 RT-PCR. MiXCR, run by TCRdb on the multiplex PCR reads, gives a single entry per CDR3 protein. This sample has 750,000 to 950,000 distinct CDR3 sequences, with 38% found just once. The sequenced sample was blood. The receptor set was obtained from a man younger than 35 with Graves' hyperthyroidism.

This clonotype has a handful of counts. V is TRBV7-6 and J is TRBJ2-2; 8 bases are shared with TRBD1. The CDR3 has 13 amino acids. Germline CDR1 and CDR2: SGHVS and FNYEAQ. V shed 6 bases, J shed 6 bases, and the junction held 3 bases outside the gene matches. The CDR3 DNA reads as TGTGCCAGCAGGGCGACAGGGGCCGGGGAGCTGTTTTTT. Amino acid sequence: CASRATGAGELFF.

The genes are TRBV6-6 and TRBJ2-7; no clear D. This CDR3 has 14 residues. The ends were cut back, 0 bases at V and 3 bases at J, with 9 bases in the middle. Germline CDR1 reads MNHNY; CDR2 reads SVGAGI (reference sequence). The CDR3 nucleotides read TGTGCCAGCAGTTACTCTCGAGATAACTACGAGCAGTACTTC. Protein sequence: CASSYSRDNYEQYF.